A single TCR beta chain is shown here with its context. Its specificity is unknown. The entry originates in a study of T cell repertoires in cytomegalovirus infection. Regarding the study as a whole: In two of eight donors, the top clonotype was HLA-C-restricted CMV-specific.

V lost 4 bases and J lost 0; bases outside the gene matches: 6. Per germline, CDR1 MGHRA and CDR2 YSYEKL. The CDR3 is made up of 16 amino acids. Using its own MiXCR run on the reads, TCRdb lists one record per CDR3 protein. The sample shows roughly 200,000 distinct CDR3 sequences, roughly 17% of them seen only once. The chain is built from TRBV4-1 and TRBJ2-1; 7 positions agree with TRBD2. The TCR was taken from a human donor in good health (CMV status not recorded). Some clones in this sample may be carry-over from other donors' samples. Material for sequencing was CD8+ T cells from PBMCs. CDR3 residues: CASSLRRGSSYNEQFF. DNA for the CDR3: TGCGCCAGCAGCCTTAGGCGGGGGAGCTCCTACAATGAGCAGTTCTTC.